This T cell receptor beta chain is drawn from a study of beta chain features in type 1 diabetes. Study results and caveats: The study found moderately but significantly shorter TCRB CDR3s in all four CD4+ subsets of Type 1 diabetes patients.

Regarding this clone: As yet, its antigen is unknown. At one end, the junction sequence differs from germline, possibly due to a read error.

By way of CD45RO/CCR7/CD25/CD127/CD95/CD27, the CD4+ regulatory, stem cell-like memory, central memory and naive cells were sorted. Germline CDR1 ENHRY, CDR2 SYGVKD. The CDR3 runs to 15 residues. Since all of the isolated RNA was reverse transcribed, expressed TCRB transcripts were what got sequenced. TCRdb keeps only in-frame clones here, not all; method: immunoSEQ multiplex PCR. The sample shows about 370,000 clones, 9.6% of them seen only once. This sequence joins TRBV10-3 and TRBJ2-5; D gene unclear. Sequencing was done on a sample of central memory CD4+ T cells from blood. This TCR came from a man between 25 and 39 years old with type 1 diabetes. The CDR3 sequence: CASSEKLFSLETQYF. In DNA, the CDR3 is TGTGCCAGCAGTGAGAAACTTTTTAGTCTCGAGACCCAGTACTTC.